A selection of T cell receptor beta chains follows, all from one sample in a study of control samples from healthy donors and cancer patients. Sequencing was performed with immunoSEQ multiplex PCR; in TCRdb, only in-frame clones are kept and a portion is missing. The sample shows about 120,000 clones, approximately 93% of them seen only once. The sample comprised blood. The receptor source for this set is a man aged 30 to 45 in good health. Both conserved end residues are part of each CDR3. A D gene is named only where the DNA matches it firmly. Clone size is given for some rows only: seen once, a few or many times, or a class if the clone is expanded.

TRBD1,TRBJ1-1,TRBV4-1,-,TGCGCCAGCAGCCAAACCGCGTCCAGGGGGGGCACTGAAGCTTTCTTT,CASSQTASRGGTEAFF
-,TRBJ2-3,TRBV24-1,-,TGTGCCACCAGTGATCACCTCCAATGGGGGGGGCTTGCAGATACGCAGTATTTT,CATSDHLQWGGLADTQYF
TRBD1,TRBJ2-1,TRBV7-2,-,TGTGCCAGCAGCTTAGGGTGGACTGATGAGACAGGGGGCGGGAGGGAGCAGTTCTTC,CASSLGWTDETGGGREQFF
-,TRBJ2-2,TRBV25-1,-,TGTGCCAGCAGTGGGGCAGGGAACACCGGGGAGCTGTTTTTT,CASSGAGNTGELFF
-,TRBJ2-7,TRBV27,few,TGTGCCAGCAGTTTAGTAACTGGCTCCTACGAGCAGTACTTC,CASSLVTGSYEQYF
TRBD1,TRBJ1-6,TRBV5-8,-,TGTGCCAGCAGCAACGAAAGACAGGGACGGGCCAGAAGATATAATTCACCCCTCCACTTT,CASSNERQGRARRYNSPLHF
-,TRBJ2-1,TRBV6-6,-,TGTGCCAGCAGTGAGCAGTTCTTC,CASSEQFF
-,TRBJ1-5,TRBV10-2,-,TGCGCCAGCAGTGAGTCGATCTGGGGTCCTAGCAATCAGCCCCAGCATTTT,CASSESIWGPSNQPQHF
-,TRBJ1-1,TRBV5-1,-,TGCGCCAGCAGTTATGACAACGCTGAAGCTTTCTTT,CASSYDNAEAFF
TRBD2,TRBJ2-3,TRBV28,-,TGTGCCAGCAGTTCGGGACTAACTAGCACAGATACGCAGTATTTT,CASSSGLTSTDTQYF
-,TRBJ2-1,TRBV5-1,-,TGCGCCAGCAGCTTCACAGGGTCCTACAATGAGCAGTTCTTC,CASSFTGSYNEQFF
TRBD1,TRBJ2-1,TRBV27,-,TGTGCCAGCAGTCCGGGACAGGGGGCGGGAGGTGAGCAGTTCTTC,CASSPGQGAGGEQFF
-,TRBJ2-7,TRBV10-3,-,TGTGCCATCAGTGAACAACAGAGTACAATGGAGCAGTACTTC,CAISEQQSTMEQYF
TRBD1,TRBJ1-6,TRBV7-8,once,TGTGCCAGCAGCATCCGGCCGAACAGGGGCAATTCACCCCTCCACTTT,CASSIRPNRGNSPLHF
TRBD1,TRBJ2-5,TRBV5-4,-,TGTGCCAGCAGCCACATCGGTGACAGGGTAGGAGAGACCCAGTACTTC,CASSHIGDRVGETQYF